This T cell receptor beta chain was retrieved from a study of CD8 T cells in ankylosing spondylitis. Notes on the study in general: What appeared characteristic of ankylosing spondylitis blood was a TCR beta motif of under 10 highly homologous variants. Earlier work had already found some motif variants in reactive arthritis synovial fluid and blood.

This CDR3 is 17 amino acids long. Trimming took off 0 bases at V and 5 bases at J, with 18 bases between the two ends. The V gene's germline CDR1 is SGDLS and CDR2 YYNGEE. Comments on this clonotype: Its cognate antigen is unknown.

TCRdb passed the 5' RACE reads through MiXCR, listing each CDR3 protein once. Here the sample spans 270,000 or so distinct CDR3 sequences, over 15% being singletons. The chain couples TRBV9 to TRBJ2-1; D is ambiguous. Sequenced material: blood, either unsorted or a sorted T cell fraction (not recorded which). The clonotype comes from a male donor with ankylosing spondylitis or in good health (not recorded which). The CDR3 here is CASSVATSWQTNNEQFF. The CDR3 bases are TGTGCCAGCAGCGTAGCTACGTCGTGGCAGACCAACAATGAGCAGTTCTTC. The full variable domain, rest sourced from reference TRBV9 and TRBJ2-1, is DSGVTQTPKHLITATGQRVTLRCSPRSGDLSVYWYQQSLDQGLQFLIQYYNGEERAKGNILERFSAQQFPDLHSELNLSSLELGDSALYFCASSVATSWQTNNEQFFGPGTRLTVL.